The next 3 T cell receptor beta chains were all read from a single sample in a study of blood T cell repertoires in COVID-19. Some clones are missing from TCRdb's copy, which holds only in-frame ones; the method was immunoSEQ multiplex PCR. The table has fewer than 55,000 clones, roughly nine tenths seen once. The material sequenced was peripheral blood. The receptors were gathered from a man older than 75 with active or convalescent COVID-19.

CDR3 sequence: CASSTGQAVGTQYF. CDR3 coding DNA: TGTGCCAGCAGTACCGGACAGGCGGTCGGGACCCAGTACTTC. This chain uses TRBV7-9 with TRBJ2-5, with 7 bases identical to TRBD1. The CDR3 spans 14 residues. Germline-derived CDR1 and CDR2 are SEHNR and FQNEAQ (reference sequence). The trim removed 6 bases at V and 7 bases at J, leaving 11 bases unmatched.

This rearrangement joins TRBV30 to TRBJ1-6; D is unresolved. V was clipped by 2 bases and J by 9 bases, with 14 bases between them. Per the germline V gene, CDR1 is GTSNPN and CDR2 is SVGIG (reference sequence). The CDR3 covers 14 residues. The chain's CDR3 is CAWSRLPVGSPLHF. CDR3 bases: TGTGCCTGGAGTCGACTGCCCGTCGGTTCACCCCTCCACTTT.

This chain links TRBV6-5 with TRBJ2-7; 10 positions agree with TRBD1. The CDR3 runs 14 residues. The V gene end was trimmed by 4 bases and the J gene end by 5 bases; junction bases not matched to a gene: 5. CDR1 is MNHEY, CDR2 SVGAGI, per germline. The CDR3 reads CASSSRQGAHEQYF. The CDR3 nucleotides are TGTGCCAGCAGTTCGAGACAGGGGGCTCACGAGCAGTACTTC.